This passage covers 27 T cell receptor beta chains from one sample sequenced in a study of cytomegalovirus exposure and HLA in healthy donors. The PCR used 60 Vbeta and 13 Jbeta primers. Sequencing used immunoSEQ multiplex PCR; TCRdb keeps in-frame clones, though not all of them. The repertoire consists of under 300,000 clones, with 80% to 85% occurring once and the leading ten covering 8%. Sequenced input: PBMCs. The receptors were gathered from a woman aged 55-75 years in good health and CMV-seropositive.

This rearrangement joins TRBV5-4 to TRBJ1-1, with 8 bases identical to TRBD1. The length of the CDR3 is 14 residues. Germline V lookup: CDR1 SGHNT, CDR2 YYREEE (reference sequence). With V trimmed by 3 bases and J by 4 bases, 5 bases remained unmatched. CDR3 nucleotide sequence: TGTGCCAGCAGCTACGACAGGGGACCCACTGAAGCTTTCTTT. Protein product: CASSYDRGPTEAFF.

The V and J genes are TRBV6-6 and TRBJ1-6, with 7 bases fitting TRBD1. V lost 2 bases to trimming and J lost 6 bases; unmatched junction nucleotides: 1. CDR1 MNHNY and CDR2 SVGAGI come from the germline V gene (reference sequence). This CDR3 contains 14 residues. The CDR3 loop is CASSYAGGNSPLHF. For the CDR3, the DNA is TGTGCCAGCAGTTACGCAGGGGGTAATTCACCCCTCCACTTT.

The sample holds one count of this clone. The J gene is TRBJ2-1, the V gene TRBV4-1, with 7 bases fitting TRBD2. The germline gives CDR1 MGHRA, CDR2 YSYEKL. This CDR3 comprises 14 residues. J gave up 4 bases and V 7 bases, and 7 bases lay outside the gene matches. The CDR3 region has the DNA TGCGCCAGCAAAGCGGGAAATCCATACAATGAGCAGTTCTTC. It is translated as CASKAGNPYNEQFF.

As regards this clone: Other DNA sequences within the sample encode an identical CDR3. This chain uses TRBV29-1 with TRBJ1-2; unclear D gene. Germline V lookup: CDR1 SQVTM, CDR2 ANQGSEA. V was trimmed by 4 bases and J by 3 bases, leaving 6 bases between them. CDR3 length: 11 residues. The CDR3 bases are TGCAGCGTTGGTGCAGACTATGGCTACACCTTC. Its protein product is CSVGADYGYTF.

The gene calls are TRBV28 and TRBJ2-7; TRBD2 matches at 7 bases. Germline CDR1 is MDHEN and CDR2 is SYDVKM. The CDR3 loop spans 13 amino acids. Trimming took 6 bases from V and 2 from J; bases not matched to a gene: 4. The CDR3 sequence is CASRGAGPYEQYF. The DNA for the CDR3 is TGTGCCAGCAGAGGAGCGGGACCCTACGAGCAGTACTTC.

This clone showed up just a few times. The chain has TRBV4-1 and TRBJ1-1, with a possible D match to TRBD1 (5 bases). The CDR3 contains 15 residues. V gave up 4 bases and J gave up 0 bases, with 12 bases separating them. CDR1 MGHRA and CDR2 YSYEKL come from the germline V gene. CDR3 sequence: CASSLARAMNTEAFF. The CDR3 DNA sequence: TGCGCCAGCAGCCTTGCCAGGGCTATGAACACTGAAGCTTTCTTT.

This clone was observed once. This chain joins TRBV27 and TRBJ2-3; D might be TRBD2 (5 bases). Trimming removed 5 bases from V and 1 base from J, with 13 bases in between. The CDR3 is 15 residues long. The V gene's germline CDR1 is MNHEY and CDR2 SMNVEV (reference sequence). The CDR3 DNA reads as TGTGCCAGCAGTCCCACCGGGGTGGGCACAGATACGCAGTATTTT. Its translation: CASSPTGVGTDTQYF.

J is TRBJ1-5 and V is TRBV28; D ambiguous. Germline CDR1 is MDHEN and CDR2 is SYDVKM. Trimming pared 2 bases from V and 6 bases from J, leaving 11 bases between. This CDR3 contains 14 residues. The CDR3 loop reads CASSLPGVSQPQHF. For the CDR3, the DNA is TGTGCCAGCAGTTTACCCGGGGTGAGTCAGCCCCAGCATTTT.

CDR3 region: CASRPGTDHTNYGYTF. Written as DNA, the CDR3 is TGTGCCAGCAGACCCGGGACAGACCACACTAACTATGGCTACACCTTC. The chain joins TRBV7-2 to TRBJ1-2, with 7 bases identical to TRBD1. Looked up from germline, CDR1 is SGHTA and CDR2 is FQGNSA. The CDR3 spans 16 residues. With 6 bases clipped from V and 0 bases from J, the junction kept 10 bases outside the gene matches.

This clone occurred a few times. This rearrangement joins TRBV6-6 to TRBJ1-2; TRBD1 aligns across 9 bases. The trim removed 8 bases at V and 5 bases at J, leaving 12 bases unmatched. CDR3 length: 15 residues. Looked up from germline, CDR1 is MNHNY and CDR2 is SVGAGI (reference sequence). The CDR3 DNA reads as TGTGCCAGCGGGCTGCCGGGACAGGGACCATATGGCTACACCTTC. Translation: CASGLPGQGPYGYTF.

The chain carries TRBV6-6 and TRBJ1-1; D possibly corresponds to TRBD1 (5 bases). V was shortened by 4 bases and J by 4 bases, with 19 bases between the two germline ends. The CDR3 is 16 residues long. Germline V lookup: CDR1 MNHNY, CDR2 SVGAGI (reference sequence). The CDR3 spells CASSWPGAPRGTEAFF. The CDR3 bases are TGTGCCAGCAGTTGGCCCGGGGCGCCGCGGGGCACTGAAGCTTTCTTT.

The chain has TRBV4-2 and TRBJ2-1; 15 bases align to TRBD2. Germline CDR1 LGHNA, CDR2 YNFKEQ. This CDR3 region has 15 residues. V shed 4 bases, J shed 7 bases, and the junction held 2 bases outside the gene matches. As DNA, the CDR3 is TGTGCCAGCAGCCCCGGACTAGCGGGAGGGAATGAGCAGTTCTTC. Translating gives CASSPGLAGGNEQFF.

This clone was seen more than once but under ten times. At the DNA level, this CDR3 is encoded by other sequences in the same sample as well. V gene TRBV7-9 combines with J gene TRBJ1-1; D is unclear. Germline V CDR1 and CDR2: SEHNR, FQNEAQ (reference sequence). The CDR3 totals 13 residues. Trimming cost V 1 base and J 0 bases, with 3 bases left between them. This CDR3 reads CASSLDMNTEAFF. The CDR3 DNA sequence: TGTGCCAGCAGCTTAGACATGAACACTGAAGCTTTCTTT.

J is TRBJ1-2 and V is TRBV2; tentatively, D is TRBD1 (5 bases). From germline, CDR1 is SNHLY and CDR2 FYNNEI. The CDR3 length is 13 residues. Deletions cut 3 bases from V and 1 base from J, with 6 bases between. CDR3 sequence reads: CASSDRVNYGYTF. The DNA of the CDR3 is TGTGCCAGCAGTGACAGGGTTAACTATGGCTACACCTTC. Supplemented by reference TRBV2 and TRBJ1-2, the full variable domain reads EPEVTQTPSHQVTQMGQEVILRCVPISNHLYFYWYRQILGQKVEFLVSFYNNEISEKSEIFDDQFSVERPDGSNFTLKIRSTKLEDSAMYFCASSDRVNYGYTFGSGTRLTVV.

The chain joins TRBV9 to TRBJ1-6; maybe TRBD1 (6 bases). This CDR3 region has 16 residues. The ends were cut back, 2 bases at V and 6 bases at J, with 15 bases in the middle. From germline, CDR1 is SGDLS and CDR2 YYNGEE. This chain's CDR3 is CASSVGVGQANSPLHF. CDR3 sequence (DNA): TGTGCCAGCAGCGTCGGAGTGGGACAAGCTAATTCACCCCTCCACTTT.

The rearrangement joins TRBV29-1 to TRBJ2-7; the D gene is possibly TRBD2 (5 bases). CDR1 and CDR2 (germline): SQVTM, ANQGSEA. The length of the CDR3 is 10 residues. V lost 6 bases to trimming and J lost 4 bases, with 7 bases between them. The chain's CDR3 is CSVRGYEQYF. For the CDR3, the DNA is TGCAGCGTCCGCGGGTACGAGCAGTACTTC.

This chain links TRBV13 with TRBJ1-1; 7 nucleotides agree with TRBD1. The CDR3 has 13 residues. V gave up 2 bases and J gave up 3 bases; unmatched junction bases: 0. Per the germline V gene, CDR1 is PRHDT and CDR2 is FYEKMQ (reference sequence). The CDR3 reads CASSLQGDTEAFF. CDR3 nucleotide sequence: TGTGCCAGCAGCTTACAGGGGGACACTGAAGCTTTCTTT.

The gene calls are TRBV7-3 and TRBJ2-1; 11 positions agree with TRBD2. Germline values: CDR1 SGHTA, CDR2 FQGTGA. This CDR3 region has 19 residues. The V gene end was trimmed by 4 bases and the J gene end by 0 bases; junction bases not matched to a gene: 11. The CDR3 reads CASSSGTSGTRSSYNEQFF. Written as DNA, the CDR3 is TGTGCCAGCAGCTCCGGGACTAGCGGAACCCGGAGCTCCTACAATGAGCAGTTCTTC.

The chain combines TRBV19 with TRBJ1-1; the match to TRBD1 covers 7 bases. CDR1 and CDR2 (germline): LNHDA, SQIVND (reference sequence). The CDR3 extends over 12 amino acids. V shed 4 bases and J 11 bases; nucleotides not matched to a gene: 7. This chain's CDR3 is CASSTRDSSAFF. Written as DNA, the CDR3 is TGTGCCAGTAGTACCCGGGACAGCTCGGCTTTCTTT.

As for this clone: Relative to the germline gene, one junction end is altered; a read error may explain this. This chain uses TRBV7-9 with TRBJ1-1; 7 bases are a match to TRBD1. The germline V gene encodes CDR1 SEHNR and CDR2 FQNEAQ (reference sequence). The CDR3 loop spans 13 amino acids. CDR3 sequence reads: CSSSGTANTEAFF. CDR3 sequence (DNA): TGTTCCAGCAGCGGGACAGCGAACACTGAAGCTTTCTTT.

CDR3 in amino acids: CAIHPSGADTQYF. The CDR3 nucleotides are TGTGCCATCCACCCTAGCGGCGCAGATACGCAGTATTTT. This chain connects TRBV10-3 to TRBJ2-3, with 7 bases identical to TRBD2. J was trimmed by 4 bases and V by 8 bases; bases with no gene match: 6. There are 13 residues in the CDR3. Per the germline V gene, CDR1 is ENHRY and CDR2 is SYGVKD.

The V gene is TRBV5-1, the J gene TRBJ2-7; weak D call: TRBD1 (5 bases). The CDR3 has 15 amino acids. The V gene's germline CDR1 is SGHRS and CDR2 YFSETQ. The V and J ends lost 4 bases and 7 bases respectively, with 21 bases between them. The CDR3 bases are TGCGCCAGCAGCCGAGGTGTCATGGGGCCTCGGGAGCAGTACTTC. Translating it yields CASSRGVMGPREQYF.

This clone was detected once. The chain carries TRBV19 and TRBJ2-7; 9 nucleotides agree with TRBD2. The CDR3 loop spans 15 amino acids. The V gene's germline CDR1 is LNHDA and CDR2 SQIVND (reference sequence). Trimming took 9 bases from V and 6 from J; bases not matched to a gene: 15. The CDR3 is CASSLTSGLAGEQYF. CDR3 in DNA: TGTGCCAGCTCGCTCACCTCGGGACTAGCTGGCGAGCAGTACTTC.

V gene TRBV6-6 combines with J gene TRBJ2-7; the D is unclear. The CDR3 is made up of 13 amino acids. Germline V gene lookup returns CDR1 MNHNY and CDR2 SVGAGI (reference sequence). V was cut by 7 bases and J by 2 bases, with 12 bases left in between. The CDR3 sequence is CASKGAVAYEQYF. The CDR3 DNA follows: TGTGCCAGCAAAGGAGCAGTTGCCTACGAGCAGTACTTC.

V gene TRBV2 combines with J gene TRBJ2-2; TRBD2 is a possible D gene (6 bases). The CDR3 is made up of 16 amino acids. CDR1 and CDR2 (germline): SNHLY, FYNNEI. The germline V and J ends were trimmed by 6 bases and 2 bases, with 16 bases remaining between them. CDR3 DNA: TGTGCCAGCAGAGGGACTCTACTTACTAACACCGGGGAGCTGTTTTTT. Protein sequence: CASRGTLLTNTGELFF.

Regarding this clone: A junction boundary mismatches the germline segment, possibly from a read error. This sequence joins TRBV10-1 and TRBJ1-1; D gene unclear. The length of the CDR3 is 13 residues. Looked up from germline, CDR1 is WNHNN and CDR2 is SYGVQD (reference sequence). CDR3 in amino acids: CASKSGLKTEAFF. CDR3 nucleotide sequence: TGCGCCAGCAAGAGCGGATTGAAGACTGAAGCTTTCTTT.

V and J are TRBV6-5 and TRBJ1-5; no reliable D call. V was trimmed by 0 bases and J by 0 bases, leaving 9 bases between them. This CDR3 spans 16 amino acids. Germline V lookup: CDR1 MNHEY, CDR2 SVGAGI. In nucleotides, the CDR3 is TGTGCCAGCAGTTACTCGGAGGGCTATAGCAATCAGCCCCAGCATTTT. It yields the protein CASSYSEGYSNQPQHF.